The rows below give T cell receptor beta chains drawn from one sample of a study of CD4+ T cells in melanoma. Libraries were prepared by immunoSEQ multiplex PCR; TCRdb keeps only in-frame clonotypes and omits some of them. The sample consists of thousands of clones, approximately 70% of them appearing once. Input material: cells from a culture (not recorded whether cultured in vitro). The receptors were gathered from a human donor with melanoma. Both conserved end residues are part of each CDR3. The D gene is left open where the match is weak. Some rows have no size entry. The others give once, few or many, or a class for an expanded clone.

J gene | V gene | clone size | D gene | CDR3 DNA | CDR3 protein
TRBJ2-7 | TRBV5-1 | - | - | TGCGCCAGCAGGGGGGGATTCGGGGACAGAACTCCCGAGCAGTACTTC | CASRGGFGDRTPEQYF
TRBJ1-1 | TRBV30 | - | TRBD1 | TGTGCCTGGAGTGTACGGACAGGGTCGAACACTGAAGCTTTCTTT | CAWSVRTGSNTEAFF
TRBJ1-6 | TRBV18 | - | TRBD1 | TGTGCCAGCTCACCTCCGGGACAGGGGGCAATTTCACCCCTCCACTTT | CASSPPGQGAISPLHF
TRBJ1-5 | TRBV4-1 | once | - | TGCGCCAGCAGCCAAAGTCTATTTCCGACAGGTCAGCCCCAGCATTTT | CASSQSLFPTGQPQHF
TRBJ2-1 | TRBV29-1 | few | - | TGCAGCGTTGCGGGAACCACGACTAGGATTATGAATGAGCAGTTCTTC | CSVAGTTTRIMNEQFF
TRBJ2-1 | TRBV5-1 | - | - | TGCGCCAGCAGGTCAGGGTATGAGCAGTTCTTC | CASRSGYEQFF
TRBJ1-6 | TRBV3-1/TRBV3-2 | - | TRBD1 | TGTGCCAGCAGTCGACAGGGCGGTAATTCACCCCTCCACTTT | CASSRQGGNSPLHF
TRBJ1-4 | TRBV28 | - | - | TGTGCCAGCAGTATCCTGGGGGTCGGCAATGAAAAACTGTTTTTT | CASSILGVGNEKLFF
TRBJ1-5 | TRBV12-3/TRBV12-4 | - | - | TGTGCCAGCAGTCCGGCCGATCAGCCCCAGCATTTT | CASSPADQPQHF
TRBJ2-5 | TRBV4-1 | - | TRBD2 | TGCGCCAGCAGCCAAGATCTCGCTAGCGGGGCCCGGACCCAGTACTTC | CASSQDLASGARTQYF
TRBJ2-5 | TRBV7-6 | - | TRBD2 | TGTGCCAGCAGCTACATCGGGGGGGCCGGGGAGACCCAGTACTTC | CASSYIGGAGETQYF
TRBJ1-4 | TRBV7-6 | - | TRBD1 | TGTGCCAGCAGCCCCTCGGACAGGACCTTTTATCGGGGTACTAATGAAAAACTGTTTTTT | CASSPSDRTFYRGTNEKLFF
TRBJ1-2 | TRBV7-9 | medium-sized | - | TGTGCCAGCAGCCCGCGTGAACTACAGGGTAGAAGGGGCTACACCTTC | CASSPRELQGRRGYTF
TRBJ2-1 | TRBV4-1 | - | TRBD2 | TGCGCCAGCAGCCCTCTAGAGCGGGGGGGCTACAATGAGCAGTTCTTC | CASSPLERGGYNEQFF
TRBJ2-3 | TRBV7-8 | - | - | TGTGCCAGCAGCCTCACAGATACGCAGTATTTT | CASSLTDTQYF
TRBJ2-6 | TRBV6-2/TRBV6-3 | - | - | TGTGCCAGCAGTCTATTTGGGGGTGGGGCCAACGTCCTGACTTTC | CASSLFGGGANVLTF